This T cell receptor (beta chain) appears in the sequencing data of a study of human T cells and chemical hapten exposure. Deletions cut 5 bases from V and 1 base from J, with 12 bases between. CDR1 SQVTM and CDR2 ANQGSEA come from the germline V gene. The CDR3 extends over 14 amino acids. This clonotype was seen at least ten times. TCRdb re-called the RACE reads through MiXCR, storing one row per CDR3 protein. The sample contains tens of thousands of distinct CDR3 sequences, 10% to 13% of which appear only once. Time point defined: patch test 1, 2 weeks after DPC sensitization. The treatment denotes: therapeutic diphenylcyclopropenone sensitization with weekly scalp DPC.

This receptor was taken from a man aged 35 to 55 with alopecia areata. Some clones in this sample may be carry-over from other donors' samples. The source material was whole blood, sampled in connection with sensitization to the hapten diphenylcyclopropenone (DPC). The gene calls are TRBV29-1 and TRBJ1-5; tentatively, D is TRBD1 (6 bases). The CDR3 nucleotides read TGCAGCGTTCGGGGAAGGGGGAGCAATCAGCCCCAGCATTTT. This translates into CSVRGRGSNQPQHF.